This TCR beta chain comes out of a study of T-cell reconstitution after alpha-beta-depleted transplantation in children. The V gene lost 1 base and the J gene lost 0 bases, with 10 bases spanning the gap. The CDR3 covers 15 residues. Germline V gives CDR1 SEHNR, CDR2 FQNEAQ (reference sequence). There are many counts of this clonotype. Construction of the TCRbeta library involved unique molecular identifiers. TCRdb redid the calling of the PCR reads with MiXCR, one entry per CDR3 protein. Here the sample spans under 850,000 distinct CDR3 sequences, over 10% being singletons. V usage is TRBV7-9 and J usage is TRBJ2-7; TRBD1 might be the D (5 bases). The sequenced sample was PBMCs, obtained before TCRalphabeta/CD19-depleted stem cell transplant. This receptor was obtained from a girl aged 2 to 9 with congenital amegakaryocytic thrombocytopenia, due to receive a stem cell transplant. CDR3 region: CASSLGGVSSYEQYF. CDR3 sequence (DNA): TGTGCCAGCAGCTTAGGGGGCGTAAGCTCCTACGAGCAGTACTTC. The full variable domain, its missing parts supplied by reference TRBV7-9 and TRBJ2-7, is DTGVSQNPRHKITKRGQNVTFRCDPISEHNRLYWYRQTLGQGPEFLTYFQNEAQLEKSRLLSDRFSAERPKGSFSTLEIQRTEQGDSAMYLCASSLGGVSSYEQYFGPGTRLTVT.